These 8 T cell receptor beta chains share one sample of origin, sequenced in a study of shared clonotypes between healthy human individuals. Method: immunoSEQ multiplex PCR; TCRdb's copy keeps in-frame clones and lacks some. The data hold about a million clones, with 76% observed a single time. Specimen: memory CD4+ T cells sorted from blood. The subset is: CD45RA-negative fraction. The source is a man between 18 and 29 years old in good health.

This clone was found a few times. This chain links TRBV28 with TRBJ2-3; D ambiguous. The V and J ends lost 7 bases and 6 bases respectively, with 14 bases between them. CDR1 and CDR2 (germline): MDHEN, SYDVKM. The CDR3 totals 13 residues. CDR3 sequence (DNA): TGTGCCAGCACCCTGGACCCGGCGGATACGCAGTATTTT. It codes for CASTLDPADTQYF.

This clone was counted at least ten times. CDR3 protein: CASSLTSGGFGGETQYF. CDR3 in DNA: TGTGCCAGCAGCTTGACTAGCGGGGGTTTTGGAGGAGAGACCCAGTACTTC. This chain connects TRBV7-9 to TRBJ2-5, with TRBD2 identical over 12 bases. CDR3 length: 17 residues. Germline CDR1 is SEHNR and CDR2 is FQNEAQ (reference sequence). V dropped 3 bases and J dropped 4; count of bases not matched to a gene: 9.

V and J are TRBV2 and TRBJ2-5; 9 bases are shared with TRBD1. The CDR3 is 15 amino acids. CDR1 and CDR2 (germline): SNHLY, FYNNEI. V was pared by 8 bases and J by 5 bases, with 12 bases of the junction left unmatched. CDR3 protein: CASAMGQGYGETQYF. The CDR3 bases are TGTGCCAGCGCTATGGGACAGGGATACGGGGAGACCCAGTACTTC.

V and J are TRBV6-6 and TRBJ2-5, with D possibly being TRBD2 (5 bases). The CDR3 runs 12 residues. The ends were cut back, 8 bases at V and 5 bases at J, with 12 bases in the middle. Germline loops: CDR1 MNHNY, CDR2 SVGAGI (reference sequence). The CDR3 region has the DNA TGTGCCAGCGGGAGTGAGGGCGAGACCCAGTACTTC. Translating it yields CASGSEGETQYF.

Notes on this clone: Other DNA sequences in the sample encode the same CDR3. The chain uses TRBV6-5 and TRBJ1-2; 7 positions match TRBD1. This CDR3 is 14 amino acids long. Germline V gene data show CDR1 as MNHEY and CDR2 as SVGAGI. Trimming at V came to 0 bases and at J to 5 bases, leaving 3 bases not matched to a gene. The DNA for the CDR3 is TGTGCCAGCAGTTACTCCCGCAGGGGGTATGGCTACACCTTC. Amino acid sequence: CASSYSRRGYGYTF.

This clone was counted once. This chain connects TRBV5-6 to TRBJ2-1, with D unresolved. From germline, CDR1 is SGHDT and CDR2 YYEEEE. The CDR3 is made up of 16 amino acids. V shed 2 bases and J shed 4 bases, with 16 bases lying between them. CDR3 protein: CASSLDSVNPYNEQFF. The CDR3 region has the DNA TGTGCCAGCAGCTTAGATTCTGTCAATCCTTACAATGAGCAGTTCTTC.

The chain employs TRBV10-1 and TRBJ2-5, with 7 bases aligning to TRBD2. Germline lookup yields CDR1 WNHNN and CDR2 SYGVQD (reference sequence). This CDR3 region has 15 residues. Trimming took 9 bases from V and 4 from J; bases not matched to a gene: 14. The CDR3 here is CASSPTAGVAETQYF. DNA for the CDR3: TGCGCCAGTTCACCTACCGCGGGAGTGGCAGAGACCCAGTACTTC.

This sequence joins TRBV19 and TRBJ2-2; no firm D call. Per germline, CDR1 LNHDA and CDR2 SQIVND (reference sequence). CDR3 length: 13 amino acids. V dropped 5 bases and J dropped 4 bases, with 8 bases sitting between them. The CDR3 DNA reads TGTGCCAGTAGTTGGTCCCGCACCGGGGAGCTGTTTTTT. The encoded protein is CASSWSRTGELFF. Supplemented by reference TRBV19 and TRBJ2-2, the full variable domain reads DGGITQSPKYLFRKEGQNVTLSCEQNLNHDAMYWYRQDPGQGLRLIYYSQIVNDFQKGDIAEGYSVSREKKESFPLTVTSAQKNPTAFYLCASSWSRTGELFFGEGSRLTVL.